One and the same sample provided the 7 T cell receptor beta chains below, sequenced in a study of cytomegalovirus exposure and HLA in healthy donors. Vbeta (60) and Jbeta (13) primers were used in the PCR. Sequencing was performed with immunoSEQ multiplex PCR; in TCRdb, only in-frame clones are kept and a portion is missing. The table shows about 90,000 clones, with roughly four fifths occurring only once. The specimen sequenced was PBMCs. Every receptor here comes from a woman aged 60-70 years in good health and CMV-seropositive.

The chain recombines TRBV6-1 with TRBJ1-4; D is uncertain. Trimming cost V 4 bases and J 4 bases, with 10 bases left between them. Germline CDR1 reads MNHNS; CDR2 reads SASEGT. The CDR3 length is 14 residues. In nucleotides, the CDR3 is TGTGCCAGCAGTGCCCCGGGGTTTAATGAAAAACTGTTTTTT. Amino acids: CASSAPGFNEKLFF.

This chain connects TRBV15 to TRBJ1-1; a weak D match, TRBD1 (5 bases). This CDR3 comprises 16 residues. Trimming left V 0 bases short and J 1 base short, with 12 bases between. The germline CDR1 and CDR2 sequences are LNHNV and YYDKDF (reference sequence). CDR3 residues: CATSRDRPGGNTEAFF. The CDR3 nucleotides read TGTGCCACCAGCAGAGATAGGCCGGGGGGGAACACTGAAGCTTTCTTT. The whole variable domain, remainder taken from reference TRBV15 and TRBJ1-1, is DAMVIQNPRYQVTQFGKPVTLSCSQTLNHNVMYWYQQKSSQAPKLLFHYYDKDFNNEADTPDNFQSRRPNTSFCFLDIRSPGLGDTAMYLCATSRDRPGGNTEAFFGQGTRLTVV.

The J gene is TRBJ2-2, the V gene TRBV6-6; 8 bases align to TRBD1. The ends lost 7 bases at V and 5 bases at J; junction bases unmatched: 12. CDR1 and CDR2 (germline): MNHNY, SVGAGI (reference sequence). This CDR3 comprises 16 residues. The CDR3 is CASTQGARGGTGELFF. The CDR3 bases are TGTGCCAGCACCCAGGGGGCCCGAGGGGGGACCGGGGAGCTGTTTTTT.

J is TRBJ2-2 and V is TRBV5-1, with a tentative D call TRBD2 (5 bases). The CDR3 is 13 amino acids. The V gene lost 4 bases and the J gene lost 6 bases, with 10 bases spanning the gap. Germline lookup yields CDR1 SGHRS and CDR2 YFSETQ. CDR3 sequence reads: CASSGGRAGELFF. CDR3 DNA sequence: TGCGCCAGCAGCGGCGGGCGGGCCGGGGAGCTGTTTTTT.

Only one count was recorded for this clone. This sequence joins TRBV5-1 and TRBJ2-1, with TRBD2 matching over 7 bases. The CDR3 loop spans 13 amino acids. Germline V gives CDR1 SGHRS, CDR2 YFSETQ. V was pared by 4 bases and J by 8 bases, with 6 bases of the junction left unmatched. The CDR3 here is CASSLGLDDEQFF. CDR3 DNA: TGCGCCAGCAGCCTCGGACTAGACGATGAGCAGTTCTTC.

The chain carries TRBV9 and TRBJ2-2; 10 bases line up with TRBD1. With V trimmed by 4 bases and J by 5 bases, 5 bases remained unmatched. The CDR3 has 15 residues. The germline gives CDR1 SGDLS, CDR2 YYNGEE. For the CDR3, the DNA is TGTGCCAGCAGCAAGACAGGGGGCGGGACCGGGGAGCTGTTTTTT. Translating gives CASSKTGGGTGELFF.

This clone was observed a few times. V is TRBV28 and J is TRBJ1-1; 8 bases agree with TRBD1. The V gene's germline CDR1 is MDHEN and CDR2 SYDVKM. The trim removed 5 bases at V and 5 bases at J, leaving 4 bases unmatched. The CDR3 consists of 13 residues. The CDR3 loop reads CASSGQGRTEAFF. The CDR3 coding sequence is TGTGCCAGCAGTGGACAGGGAAGGACTGAAGCTTTCTTT.